The rows below give T cell receptor beta chains drawn from one sample of a study of T cells after somatic rescue of genetic block. Repertoires were generated with immunoSEQ multiplex PCR, while TCRdb's copy carries only in-frame clones and drops some. This sample has more than 10,000 clones, with 65% to 75% found just once. The sample comprised peripheral blood mononuclear cells (PBMCs). The receptor source for this set is a boy under 18. CDR3s include the opening cysteine and the closing phenylalanine or tryptophan. The order of the fields is V gene, clone size, D gene, J gene, CDR3 protein, CDR3 DNA. A D gene is named only where the DNA matches it firmly. Expanded clones get a size class; other rows say once, few or many, or leave the size out.

TRBV7-6,NA,NA,TRBJ2-7,CASSPQSNPRNEQYF,TGTGCCAGCAGCCCCCAGTCTAATCCGAGGAACGAGCAGTACTTC
TRBV15,NA,TRBD2,TRBJ2-2,CATSRRGDTNTGELFF,TGTGCCACCAGCAGACGGGGGGATACGAACACCGGGGAGCTGTTTTTT
TRBV28,NA,NA,TRBJ1-2,CASSSIWAPGSYGYTF,TGTGCCAGCAGTTCTATTTGGGCCCCAGGGTCCTATGGCTACACCTTC
TRBV2,NA,NA,TRBJ1-2,CASSEFVKGWDYGYTF,TGTGCCAGCAGTGAATTTGTAAAGGGATGGGACTATGGCTACACCTTC
TRBV30,NA,TRBD1,TRBJ2-7,CAWDRGLPYEQYF,TGTGCCTGGGACAGGGGGCTACCCTACGAGCAGTACTTC
TRBV21-1,NA,NA,TRBJ1-1,CASSKAPGQGIMNTEAFF,TGTGCCAGCAGCAAAGCTCCGGGACAGGGCATTATGAACACTGAAGCTTTCTTT
TRBV28,NA,NA,TRBJ2-1,CASSSLRTYFNNEQFF,TGTGCCAGCAGTTCTTTACGGACATATTTCAACAATGAGCAGTTCTTC
TRBV2,NA,NA,TRBJ1-2,CASSEALGPYGYTF,TGTGCCAGCAGTGAAGCGCTCGGGCCCTATGGCTACACCTTC
TRBV21-1,NA,NA,TRBJ2-7,CASSKGGGTSYEQYF,TGTGCCAGCAGCAAAGGAGGGGGTACCTCCTACGAGCAGTACTTC
TRBV27,once,NA,TRBJ2-6,CASSLLGRSGANVLTF,TGTGCCAGCAGTTTATTGGGGAGGTCTGGGGCCAACGTCCTGACTTTC
TRBV5-1,NA,NA,TRBJ1-1,CASSLGTTEAFF,TGCGCCAGCAGCTTGGGGACCACTGAAGCTTTCTTT
TRBV10-3,NA,TRBD2,TRBJ2-3,CATKIGGVSTDTQYF,TGTGCCACCAAGATCGGGGGGGTTAGCACAGATACGCAGTATTTT
TRBV19,once,NA,TRBJ1-4,CASSINSNEKLFF,TGTGCCAGTAGTATAAACAGTAATGAAAAACTGTTTTTT
TRBV10-3,NA,TRBD1,TRBJ2-7,CAISGLATGESSYEQYF,TGTGCCATCAGCGGACTCGCGACAGGGGAGAGCTCCTACGAGCAGTACTTC
TRBV5-6,NA,NA,TRBJ2-2,CASSMTGLTGELFF,TGTGCCAGCAGCATGACAGGTTTAACCGGGGAGCTGTTTTTT
TRBV21-1,NA,NA,TRBJ2-4,CATPTTGTLSRSKNIQYF,TGTGCCACCCCTACCACCGGGACCCTCAGTAGGTCCAAAAACATTCAGTACTTC
TRBV21-1,NA,NA,TRBJ2-6,CASSKRKEGPRGANVLTF,TGTGCCAGCAGCAAAAGGAAAGAGGGACCGCGGGGGGCCAACGTCCTGACTTTC
TRBV5-4,NA,NA,TRBJ2-2,CASGSLGNTGELFF,TGTGCCAGCGGGAGTCTAGGGAACACCGGGGAGCTGTTTTTT
TRBV5-1,once,NA,TRBJ2-3,CASSLAGKEADTQYF,TGCGCCAGCAGCTTGGCAGGGAAGGAAGCAGATACGCAGTATTTT
TRBV7-9,NA,NA,TRBJ1-4,CASSAGTVNEKLFF,TGTGCCAGCAGCGCGGGGACGGTGAATGAAAAACTGTTTTTT
TRBV13,NA,TRBD2,TRBJ2-5,CASSLEGLAGVQETQYF,TGTGCCAGCAGCTTAGAGGGGCTAGCGGGAGTGCAAGAGACCCAGTACTTC
TRBV7-8,few,TRBD1,TRBJ2-7,CASSLIAGQGIAYEQYF,TGTGCCAGCAGCTTAATCGCCGGACAGGGTATTGCCTACGAGCAGTACTTC
TRBV28,NA,NA,TRBJ2-5,CASSPHWGQSQETQYF,TGTGCCAGCAGTCCCCACTGGGGACAATCTCAAGAGACCCAGTACTTC